This TCR beta chain came from a study of cytomegalovirus exposure and HLA in healthy donors. The PCR was carried out with 60 Vbeta primers and 13 Jbeta primers. The data were produced by immunoSEQ multiplex PCR, yet TCRdb's version contains in-frame clones alone and is incomplete. The data hold about 100,000 clones, with approximately 68% observed a single time. From germline, CDR1 is MNHNS and CDR2 SASEGT. The CDR3 totals 14 residues. Unmatched junction bases numbered 3, after V lost 4 bases and J lost 7 bases. The chain couples TRBV6-1 to TRBJ2-1, with 11 bases lining up with TRBD2. This TCR came from a woman under 30 in good health and CMV-seropositive. The sequenced material came from PBMCs. CDR3 DNA sequence: TGTGCCAGCAGTGGACTAGCGGGAAGGAATGAGCAGTTCTTC. The encoded protein is CASSGLAGRNEQFF.